This T cell receptor (beta chain) was documented in a study of memory CD4+ T cells and cytomegalovirus serostatus. With regard to this clone: As yet, its antigen is unknown.

Single viable CD3+CD4+CD8-CD45RO+ cells were sorted as the memory CD4+ T cells. Study conclusions and caveats: The CMV-associated TCR signature appears largely within the CD4+ memory repertoire.

The CDR3 spans 15 residues. The J segment lost 2 bases and the V segment lost 4 bases, leaving 8 bases of the junction unmatched. The V gene's germline CDR1 is MDHEN and CDR2 SYDVKM. Profiled with immunoSEQ multiplex PCR; TCRdb holds only in-frame clones, not every one. This repertoire shows under 40,000 clones, roughly 85% found once; its top ten account for approximately 5%. Sequenced: memory CD4+ T cells from blood. The receptor's source is an adult in good health and CMV-seropositive. The V and J genes are TRBV28 and TRBJ2-7, with 7 bases lining up with TRBD2. CDR3 in amino acids: CASSSSGGATYEQYF. Here the CDR3 DNA reads TGTGCCAGCAGTTCGTCGGGGGGAGCGACCTACGAGCAGTACTTC.